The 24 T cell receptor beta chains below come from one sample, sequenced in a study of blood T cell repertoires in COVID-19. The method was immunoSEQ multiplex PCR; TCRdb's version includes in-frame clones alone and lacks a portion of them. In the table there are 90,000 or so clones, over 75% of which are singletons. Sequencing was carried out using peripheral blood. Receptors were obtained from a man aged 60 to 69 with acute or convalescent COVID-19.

CDR3 loop: CSAERGLEQYF. The CDR3 bases are TGCAGTGCCGAGCGGGGCTTGGAGCAGTACTTC. The gene calls are TRBV20-1 and TRBJ2-7; TRBD2 matches 7 bases. The CDR3 totals 11 residues. Trimming took 6 bases from V and 7 from J; bases not matched to a gene: 6. Germline assignment: CDR1 DFQATT and CDR2 SNEGSKA (reference sequence).

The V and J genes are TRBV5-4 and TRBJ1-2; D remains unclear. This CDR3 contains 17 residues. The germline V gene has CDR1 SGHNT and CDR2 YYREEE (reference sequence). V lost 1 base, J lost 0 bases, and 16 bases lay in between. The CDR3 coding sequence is TGTGCCAGCAGCTTGCCCTTCTCGACACTCGCTAACTATGGCTACACCTTC. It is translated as CASSLPFSTLANYGYTF. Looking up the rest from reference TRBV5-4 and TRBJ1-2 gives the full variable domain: ETGVTQSPTHLIKTRGQQVTLRCSSQSGHNTVSWYQQALGQGPQFIFQYYREEENGRGNFPPRFSGLQFPNYSSELNVNALELDDSALYLCASSLPFSTLANYGYTFGSGTRLTVV.

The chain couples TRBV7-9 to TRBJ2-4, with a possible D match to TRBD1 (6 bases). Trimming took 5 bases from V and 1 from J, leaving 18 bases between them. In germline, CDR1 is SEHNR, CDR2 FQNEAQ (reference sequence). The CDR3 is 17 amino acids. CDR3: CASSPDVGAVAKNIQYF. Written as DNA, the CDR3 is TGTGCCAGCAGCCCCGACGTGGGGGCGGTGGCCAAAAACATTCAGTACTTC. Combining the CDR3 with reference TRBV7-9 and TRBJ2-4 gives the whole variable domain DTGVSQNPRHKITKRGQNVTFRCDPISEHNRLYWYRQTLGQGPEFLTYFQNEAQLEKSRLLSDRFSAERPKGSFSTLEIQRTEQGDSAMYLCASSPDVGAVAKNIQYFGAGTRLSVL.

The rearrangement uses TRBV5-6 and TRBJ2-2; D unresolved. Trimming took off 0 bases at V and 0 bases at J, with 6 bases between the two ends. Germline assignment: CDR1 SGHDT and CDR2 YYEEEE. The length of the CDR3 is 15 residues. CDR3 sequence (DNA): TGTGCCAGCAGCTTGGTCGTAGCGAACACCGGGGAGCTGTTTTTT. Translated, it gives CASSLVVANTGELFF.

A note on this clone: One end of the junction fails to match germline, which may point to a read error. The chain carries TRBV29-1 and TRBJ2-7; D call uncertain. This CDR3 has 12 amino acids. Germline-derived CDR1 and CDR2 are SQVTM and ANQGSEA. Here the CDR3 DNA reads TGCAGCGTAGAAGAGAGCTCCTACGAGCAGTACTTC. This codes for CSVEESSYEQYF.

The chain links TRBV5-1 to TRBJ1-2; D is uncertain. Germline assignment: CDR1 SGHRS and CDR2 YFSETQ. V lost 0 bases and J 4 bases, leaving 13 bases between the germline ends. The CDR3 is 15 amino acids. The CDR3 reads CASSLAGGRTYGYTF. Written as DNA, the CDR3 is TGCGCCAGCAGCTTGGCGGGAGGCAGGACCTATGGCTACACCTTC.

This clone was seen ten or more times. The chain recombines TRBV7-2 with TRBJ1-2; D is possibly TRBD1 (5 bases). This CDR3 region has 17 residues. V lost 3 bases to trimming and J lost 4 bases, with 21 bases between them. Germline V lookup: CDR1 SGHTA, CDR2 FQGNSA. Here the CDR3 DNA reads TGTGCCAGCAGCTTGACCCTGGAAAGGGGCGCCTTCTATGGCTACACCTTC. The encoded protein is CASSLTLERGAFYGYTF.

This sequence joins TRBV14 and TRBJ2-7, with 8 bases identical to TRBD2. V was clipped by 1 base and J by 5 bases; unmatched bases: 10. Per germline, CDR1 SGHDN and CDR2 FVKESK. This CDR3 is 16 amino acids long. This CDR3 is CASSQGVAGLGNEQYF. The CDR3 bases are TGTGCCAGCAGCCAAGGGGTAGCGGGACTTGGGAACGAGCAGTACTTC.

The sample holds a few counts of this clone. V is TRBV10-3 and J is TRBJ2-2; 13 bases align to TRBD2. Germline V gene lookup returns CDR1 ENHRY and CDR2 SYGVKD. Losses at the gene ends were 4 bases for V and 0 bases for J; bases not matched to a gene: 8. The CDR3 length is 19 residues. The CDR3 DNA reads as TGTGCCATCAGTGGCCGGGGACTAGCGGGGCCCGCGAACACCGGGGAGCTGTTTTTT. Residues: CAISGRGLAGPANTGELFF.

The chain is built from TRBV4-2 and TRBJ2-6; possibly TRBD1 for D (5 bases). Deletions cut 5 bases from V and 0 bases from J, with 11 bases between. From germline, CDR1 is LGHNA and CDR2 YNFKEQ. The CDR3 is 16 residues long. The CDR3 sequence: CASSLGPHSGANVLTF. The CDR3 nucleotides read TGTGCCAGCAGCTTGGGGCCTCACTCTGGGGCCAACGTCCTGACTTTC.

CDR3 DNA: TGCGCCAGCAGCTGGGCTCAGGGGGGGAACACTGAAGCTTTCTTT. Protein product: CASSWAQGGNTEAFF. V gene TRBV5-1 combines with J gene TRBJ1-1; 7 positions agree with TRBD1. Germline assignment: CDR1 SGHRS and CDR2 YFSETQ. J gave up 1 base and V 3 bases, and 6 bases lay outside the gene matches. The CDR3 is made up of 15 amino acids.

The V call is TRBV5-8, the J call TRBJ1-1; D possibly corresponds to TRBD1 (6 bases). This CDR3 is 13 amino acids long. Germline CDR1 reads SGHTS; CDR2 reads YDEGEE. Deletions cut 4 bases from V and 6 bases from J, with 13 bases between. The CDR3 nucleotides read TGTGCCAGCAGCCACAGGGTCGCCTCTGAAGCTTTCTTT. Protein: CASSHRVASEAFF.

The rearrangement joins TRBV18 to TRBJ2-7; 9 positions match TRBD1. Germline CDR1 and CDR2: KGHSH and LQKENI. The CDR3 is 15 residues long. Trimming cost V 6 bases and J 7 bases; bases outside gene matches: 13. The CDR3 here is CASSPLDRGRGEQYF. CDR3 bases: TGTGCCAGCTCTCCGCTGGACAGGGGCCGAGGGGAGCAGTACTTC.

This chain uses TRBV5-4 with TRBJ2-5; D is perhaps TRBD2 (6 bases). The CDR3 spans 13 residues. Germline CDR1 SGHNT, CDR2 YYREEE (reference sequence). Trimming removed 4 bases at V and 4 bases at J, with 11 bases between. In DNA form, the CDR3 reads TGTGCCAGCAGCATGACGGGAGTAGAGACCCAGTACTTC. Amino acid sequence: CASSMTGVETQYF.

CDR3 in amino acids: CASSETSGGLQETQYF. DNA of the CDR3: TGTGCCAGCAGCGAGACTAGCGGGGGCCTCCAAGAGACCCAGTACTTC. The chain couples TRBV7-8 to TRBJ2-5, with TRBD2 identical over 12 bases. Per the germline V gene, CDR1 is SGHVS and CDR2 is FQNEAQ. This CDR3 is built from 16 residues. The V gene end was trimmed by 5 bases and the J gene end by 1 base; junction bases not matched to a gene: 5.

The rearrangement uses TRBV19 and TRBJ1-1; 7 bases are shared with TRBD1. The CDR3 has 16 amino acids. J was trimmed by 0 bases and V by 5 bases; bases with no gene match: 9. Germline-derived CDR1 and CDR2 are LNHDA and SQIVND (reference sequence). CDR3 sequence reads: CASSDTRTGVNTEAFF. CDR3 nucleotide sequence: TGTGCCAGTAGTGACACTCGGACAGGCGTGAACACTGAAGCTTTCTTT.

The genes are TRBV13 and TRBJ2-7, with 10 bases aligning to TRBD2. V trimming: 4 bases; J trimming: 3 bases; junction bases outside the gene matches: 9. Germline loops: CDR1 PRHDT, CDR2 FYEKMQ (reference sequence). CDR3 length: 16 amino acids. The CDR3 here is CASSWDPLAGDYEQYF. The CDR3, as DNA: TGTGCCAGCAGCTGGGATCCGCTAGCGGGAGACTACGAGCAGTACTTC.

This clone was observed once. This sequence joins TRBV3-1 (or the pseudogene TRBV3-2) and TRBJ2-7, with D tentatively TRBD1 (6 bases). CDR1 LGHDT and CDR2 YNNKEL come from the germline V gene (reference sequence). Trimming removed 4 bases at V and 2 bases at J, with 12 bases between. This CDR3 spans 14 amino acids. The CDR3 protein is CASSRLGGTYEQYF. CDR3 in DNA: TGTGCCAGCAGCCGGCTAGGGGGAACCTACGAGCAGTACTTC.

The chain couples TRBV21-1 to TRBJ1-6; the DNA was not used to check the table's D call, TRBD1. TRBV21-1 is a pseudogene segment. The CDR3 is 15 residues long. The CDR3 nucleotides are TGTGCCAGCAGGGGGGCCAGCTCCTATAATTCACCCCTCCACTTT. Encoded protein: CASRGASSYNSPLHF.

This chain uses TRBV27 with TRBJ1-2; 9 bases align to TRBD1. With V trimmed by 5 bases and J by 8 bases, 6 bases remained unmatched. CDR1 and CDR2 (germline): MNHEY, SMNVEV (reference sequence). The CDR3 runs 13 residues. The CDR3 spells CASSPQGAGGYTF. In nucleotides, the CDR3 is TGTGCCAGCAGTCCACAGGGGGCGGGCGGCTACACCTTC.

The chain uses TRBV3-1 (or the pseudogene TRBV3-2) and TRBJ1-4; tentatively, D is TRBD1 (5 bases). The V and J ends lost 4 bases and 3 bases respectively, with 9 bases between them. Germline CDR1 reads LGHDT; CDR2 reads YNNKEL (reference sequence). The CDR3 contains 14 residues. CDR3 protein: CASSPGIANEKLFF. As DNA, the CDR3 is TGTGCCAGCAGCCCAGGGATAGCTAATGAAAAACTGTTTTTT.

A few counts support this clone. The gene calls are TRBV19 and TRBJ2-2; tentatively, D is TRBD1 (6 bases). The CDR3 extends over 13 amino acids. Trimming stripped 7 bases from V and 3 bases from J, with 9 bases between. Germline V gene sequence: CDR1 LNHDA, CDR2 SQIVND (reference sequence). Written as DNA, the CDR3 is TGTGCCAGTAACACAGGGTACACCGGGGAGCTGTTTTTT. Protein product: CASNTGYTGELFF.

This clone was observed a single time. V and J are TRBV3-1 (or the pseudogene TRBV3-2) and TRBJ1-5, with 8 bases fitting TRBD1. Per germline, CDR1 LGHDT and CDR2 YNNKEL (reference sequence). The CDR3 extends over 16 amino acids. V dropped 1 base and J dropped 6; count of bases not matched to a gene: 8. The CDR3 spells CASSQGTGGGGQPQHF. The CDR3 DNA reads TGTGCCAGCAGCCAAGGAACAGGGGGAGGGGGTCAGCCCCAGCATTTT.

CDR3 region: CSVQGVPDQPQHF. In nucleotides, the CDR3 is TGCAGCGTCCAGGGTGTACCGGATCAGCCCCAGCATTTT. The chain has TRBV29-1 and TRBJ1-5; tentatively, D is TRBD1 (5 bases). This CDR3 spans 13 amino acids. Trimming cost V 6 bases and J 5 bases, with 14 bases left between them. Germline V gene sequence: CDR1 SQVTM, CDR2 ANQGSEA.